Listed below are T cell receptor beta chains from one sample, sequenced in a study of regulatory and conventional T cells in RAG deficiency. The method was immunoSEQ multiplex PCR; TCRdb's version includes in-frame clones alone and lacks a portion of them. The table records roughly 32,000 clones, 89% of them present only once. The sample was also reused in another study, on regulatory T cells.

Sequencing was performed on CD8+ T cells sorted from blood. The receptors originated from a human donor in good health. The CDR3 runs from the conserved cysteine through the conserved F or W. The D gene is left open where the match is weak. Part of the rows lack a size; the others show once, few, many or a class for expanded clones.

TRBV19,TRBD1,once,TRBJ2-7,CASKGTGFHEQYF,TGTGCCAGTAAGGGGACAGGGTTCCACGAGCAGTACTTC
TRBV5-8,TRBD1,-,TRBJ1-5,CASSHRDRGSNQPQHF,TGTGCCAGCAGCCATAGGGACAGGGGTAGCAACCAGCCCCAGCATTTT
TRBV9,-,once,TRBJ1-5,CASSAGFSNQPQHF,TGTGCCAGCAGCGCCGGATTTAGCAATCAGCCCCAGCATTTT
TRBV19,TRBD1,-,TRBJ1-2,CASGGTGGVYGYTF,TGTGCCAGTGGAGGGACAGGGGGCGTCTATGGCTACACCTTC
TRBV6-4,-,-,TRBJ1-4,CASSGWGPFEKLFF,TGTGCCAGCAGTGGTTGGGGGCCTTTTGAAAAACTGTTTTTT
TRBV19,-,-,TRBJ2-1,CASRGYNEQFF,TGTGCCAGTAGGGGGTACAATGAGCAGTTCTTC
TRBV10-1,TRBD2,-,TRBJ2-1,CASSERGPGTSGWNEQFF,TGCGCCAGCAGTGAGCGGGGCCCCGGGACTAGCGGGTGGAATGAGCAGTTCTTC
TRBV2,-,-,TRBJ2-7,CASSVDSQLEQYF,TGTGCCAGCAGTGTTGACTCACAATTAGAGCAGTACTTC
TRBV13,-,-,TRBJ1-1,CASSPIPGPNVAEAFF,TGTGCCAGCAGCCCCATCCCGGGACCTAATGTCGCTGAAGCTTTCTTT
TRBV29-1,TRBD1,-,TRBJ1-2,CSVEGRFQGGFDADYGYTF,TGCAGCGTTGAAGGGAGGTTCCAGGGGGGATTTGACGCGGACTATGGCTACACCTTC
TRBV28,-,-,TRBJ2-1,CASTPRGRSSYNEQFF,TGTGCCAGCACCCCTAGGGGGAGAAGCTCCTACAATGAGCAGTTCTTC
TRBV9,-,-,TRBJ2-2,CASSVAPRVATELFF,TGTGCCAGCAGCGTAGCGCCCAGAGTAGCAACGGAGCTGTTTTTT
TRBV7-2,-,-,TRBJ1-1,CASNNRAGTEAFF,TGTGCCAGCAACAACAGGGCGGGAACTGAAGCTTTCTTT
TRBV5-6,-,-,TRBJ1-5,CASSLAHGVSQPQHF,TGTGCCAGCAGTCTTGCCCATGGGGTAAGTCAGCCCCAGCATTTT
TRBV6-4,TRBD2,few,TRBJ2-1,CASSDGTSEANEQFF,TGTGCCAGCAGTGACGGGACTAGCGAAGCCAATGAGCAGTTCTTC
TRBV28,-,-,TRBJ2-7,CASSSPGTPNVEQYF,TGTGCCAGCAGTTCCCCCGGGACACCTAACGTCGAGCAGTACTTC
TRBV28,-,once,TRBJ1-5,CASSPDLQGNRQPQHF,TGTGCCAGCAGTCCTGATCTCCAGGGTAACAGGCAGCCCCAGCATTTT
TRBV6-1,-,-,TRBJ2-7,CASSVGGIYEQYF,TGTGCCAGCAGTGTTGGGGGAATCTACGAGCAGTACTTC
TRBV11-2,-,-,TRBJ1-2,CASSLLYGYTF,TGTGCCAGCAGCCTTTTATATGGCTACACCTTC
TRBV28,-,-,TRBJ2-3,CASSFLPGTDTQYF,TGTGCCAGCAGTTTCCTCCCGGGCACAGATACGCAGTATTTT
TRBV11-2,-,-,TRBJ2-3,CASSLVARGEADTQYF,TGTGCCAGCAGCTTAGTGGCCAGGGGGGAGGCAGATACGCAGTATTTT
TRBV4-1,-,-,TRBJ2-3,CASSQDRGLATDTQYF,TGCGCCAGCAGCCAAGATCGTGGGCTAGCTACAGATACGCAGTATTTT
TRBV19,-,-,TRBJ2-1,CATSWGSGDEQFF,TGTGCCACCTCGTGGGGGAGTGGCGATGAGCAGTTCTTC
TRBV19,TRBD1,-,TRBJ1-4,CASSIAGGGNEKLFF,TGTGCCAGTAGTATAGCAGGGGGGGGAAATGAAAAACTGTTTTTT
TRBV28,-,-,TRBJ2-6,CASSSGASGANVLTF,TGTGCCAGCAGTTCTGGCGCCTCTGGGGCCAACGTCCTGACTTTC
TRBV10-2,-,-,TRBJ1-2,CASRGGPTYGYTF,TGCGCCAGCAGAGGGGGTCCGACCTATGGCTACACCTTC
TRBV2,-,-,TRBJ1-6,CASMPGIHNSPLHF,TGTGCCAGTATGCCAGGGATACACAATTCACCCCTCCACTTT
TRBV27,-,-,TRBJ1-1,CASSNNPDRSNTEAFF,TGTGCCAGCAGTAACAACCCGGACAGATCTAACACTGAAGCTTTCTTT
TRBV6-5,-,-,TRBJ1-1,CASSGGSNTEAFF,TGTGCCAGCAGCGGGGGTTCGAACACTGAAGCTTTCTTT
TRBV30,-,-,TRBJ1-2,CACIGGQTGLYGYTF,TGTGCCTGTATTGGGGGCCAGACAGGCCTGTATGGCTACACCTTC
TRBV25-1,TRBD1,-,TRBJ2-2,CASSRTGRTGELFF,TGTGCCAGCAGTCGGACAGGGCGCACCGGGGAGCTGTTTTTT
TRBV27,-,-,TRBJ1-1,CASILREEYEAFF,TGTGCCAGCATACTTAGGGAAGAGTATGAAGCTTTCTTT
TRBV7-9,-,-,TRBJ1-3,CASSLGQPGNTIYF,TGTGCCAGCAGCTTAGGACAGCCTGGAAACACCATATATTTT
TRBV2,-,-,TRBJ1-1,CASSATRGIRGGNTEAFF,TGTGCCAGCAGCGCAACTCGAGGCATCAGGGGTGGGAACACTGAAGCTTTCTTT
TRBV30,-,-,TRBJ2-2,CAWSEGLHTGELFF,TGTGCCTGGAGTGAGGGATTGCACACCGGGGAGCTGTTTTTT
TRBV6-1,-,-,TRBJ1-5,CASSAVSGNQPQHF,TGTGCCAGCAGTGCCGTGTCGGGGAATCAGCCCCAGCATTTT
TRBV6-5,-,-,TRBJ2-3,CASTPSGENTDTQYF,TGTGCCAGCACGCCCTCGGGGGAGAACACAGATACGCAGTATTTT
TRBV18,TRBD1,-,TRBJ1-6,CASSPLKVGQGNNSPLHF,TGTGCCAGCTCACCGCTAAAGGTGGGACAGGGGAATAATTCACCCCTCCACTTT
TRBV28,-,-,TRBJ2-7,CASTNRVPYEQYF,TGTGCCAGCACAAACAGGGTCCCCTACGAGCAGTACTTC
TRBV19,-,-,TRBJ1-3,CASRRQSSGNTIYF,TGTGCCAGTAGGAGACAGAGCTCTGGAAACACCATATATTTT
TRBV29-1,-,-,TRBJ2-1,CSVVDDNYNEQFF,TGCAGCGTTGTAGACGATAACTACAATGAGCAGTTCTTC
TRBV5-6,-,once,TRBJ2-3,CASITRWGRVADTQYF,TGTGCCAGCATAACGAGGTGGGGACGGGTGGCAGATACGCAGTATTTT